These 25 T cell receptor beta chains originate from one sample sequenced in a study of beta chain features in type 1 diabetes. Every bit of the isolated RNA underwent reverse transcription, so sequencing read expressed TCRB transcripts. Assay: immunoSEQ multiplex PCR; the TCRdb copy retains only in-frame clones and omits some. Of some 230,000 clones listed, roughly 9.6% are singletons. The sample was naive CD4+ T cells from blood. Receptors were obtained from a woman in her late teens or twenties in good health.

The J gene is TRBJ2-2, the V gene TRBV7-8; 7 nucleotides align to TRBD2. Looked up from germline, CDR1 is SGHVS and CDR2 is FQNEAQ. The V and J ends lost 2 bases and 2 bases, in that order; junction bases with no gene match: 8. The CDR3 runs to 17 residues. The DNA of the CDR3 is TGTGCCAGCAGCTTACTAGTCGGGGGGATAAACACCGGGGAGCTGTTTTTT. Translation: CASSLLVGGINTGELFF. The whole variable domain, filled in from reference TRBV7-8 and TRBJ2-2, reads GAGVSQSPRYKVAKRGQDVALRCDPISGHVSLFWYQQALGQGPEFLTYFQNEAQLDKSGLPSDRFFAERPEGSVSTLKIQRTQQEDSAVYLCASSLLVGGINTGELFFGEGSRLTVL.

The chain links TRBV18 to TRBJ1-2, with 10 bases fitting TRBD1. The CDR3 spans 13 residues. The ends lost 4 bases at V and 5 bases at J; junction bases unmatched: 1. The V gene's germline CDR1 is KGHSH and CDR2 LQKENI. The CDR3 loop is CASSLDRGYGYTF. CDR3 sequence (DNA): TGTGCCAGCTCACTGGACAGGGGGTATGGCTACACCTTC.

This clone was seen many times. This chain links TRBV7-9 with TRBJ1-1; D may be TRBD1 (5 bases). CDR1 is SEHNR and CDR2 is FQNEAQ in the germline V gene (reference sequence). This CDR3 is built from 13 residues. The V end lost 6 bases, the J end lost 0 bases, and 8 bases lay between the germline ends. The CDR3 bases are TGTGCCAGCAGACAGGCCGTGAACACTGAAGCTTTCTTT. Protein: CASRQAVNTEAFF.

This clone came up a few times. The rearrangement joins TRBV5-1 to TRBJ2-2, with 8 bases matching TRBD1. Looked up from germline, CDR1 is SGHRS and CDR2 is YFSETQ. Germline trimming cut 2 bases from V and 7 bases from J; bases unmatched to any gene: 10. The CDR3 sequence is 16 residues long. The CDR3 reads CASSFKLQGANGELFF. In DNA, the CDR3 is TGCGCCAGCAGCTTTAAACTCCAGGGGGCGAACGGGGAGCTGTTTTTT.

Only a few counts were recorded for this clone. The chain uses TRBV11-2 and TRBJ2-2; 11 bases align to TRBD1. The V segment lost 8 bases and the J segment 6 bases; nucleotides outside the gene matches: 8. Looked up from germline, CDR1 is SGHAT and CDR2 is FQNNGV. This CDR3 is built from 15 residues. The CDR3 is CASAGTGGFAGELFF. As DNA, the CDR3 is TGTGCCAGCGCGGGGACAGGGGGGTTCGCCGGGGAGCTGTTTTTT.

This clone was picked up a small number of times. The chain is built from TRBV6-5 and TRBJ2-5; 12 bases fit TRBD2. Per germline, CDR1 MNHEY and CDR2 SVGAGI. The trim removed 7 bases at V and 1 base at J, leaving 4 bases unmatched. The CDR3 sequence is 15 residues long. CDR3 sequence (DNA): TGTGCCAGCATTCGACTAGCGGGGGTCCAAGAGACCCAGTACTTC. This gives the protein CASIRLAGVQETQYF.

This clone was seen more than once but under ten times. The chain is built from TRBV18 and TRBJ2-1; D possibly corresponds to TRBD2 (6 bases). The ends were cut back, 6 bases at V and 4 bases at J, with 22 bases in the middle. There are 17 residues in the CDR3. The germline gives CDR1 KGHSH, CDR2 LQKENI. The CDR3, as DNA: TGTGCCAGCTCCCGCCCCAGCGGACGCGGGAATTACAATGAGCAGTTCTTC. Amino acid sequence: CASSRPSGRGNYNEQFF. Complete variable domain (other parts from reference TRBV18 and TRBJ2-1): NAGVMQNPRHLVRRRGQEARLRCSPMKGHSHVYWYRQLPEEGLKFMVYLQKENIIDESGMPKERFSAEFPKEGPSILRIQQVVRGDSAAYFCASSRPSGRGNYNEQFFGPGTRLTVL.

The chain has TRBV5-1 and TRBJ2-7; 7 bases map to TRBD1. The CDR3 sequence is 15 residues long. After removal of 0 bases from V and 1 base from J, the junction contained 4 bases not matched to a gene. Germline V gene sequence: CDR1 SGHRS, CDR2 YFSETQ. CDR3 residues: CASSLGQGPSYEQYF. CDR3 DNA: TGCGCCAGCAGCTTGGGACAGGGTCCTTCCTACGAGCAGTACTTC.

This clone was seen a few times. The chain is built from TRBV6-5 and TRBJ2-1, with D possibly TRBD1 on 6 matching bases. The CDR3 runs 14 residues. CDR1 and CDR2 (germline): MNHEY, SVGAGI. V was trimmed by 2 bases and J by 5 bases, leaving 10 bases between them. CDR3 protein: CASSYGQPDNEQFF. CDR3 DNA sequence: TGTGCCAGCAGTTACGGACAGCCGGACAATGAGCAGTTCTTC.

This clone has only a few counts. V is TRBV11-2 and J is TRBJ1-6, with TRBD1 identical over 10 bases. The CDR3 covers 16 residues. V lost 4 bases, J lost 9 bases, and 9 bases stayed unmatched. Germline V gene sequence: CDR1 SGHAT, CDR2 FQNNGV. Here the CDR3 DNA reads TGTGCCAGCAGCTACCCGGGACAGGGGATGGGTTCACCCCTCCACTTT. It translates to CASSYPGQGMGSPLHF. The complete variable domain, with remaining parts taken from reference TRBV11-2 and TRBJ1-6, reads EAGVAQSPRYKIIEKRQSVAFWCNPISGHATLYWYQQILGQGPKLLIQFQNNGVVDDSQLPKDRFSAERLKGVDSTLKIQPAKLEDSAVYLCASSYPGQGMGSPLHFGNGTRLTVT.

This clone has just a few counts. The chain combines TRBV19 with TRBJ2-1; TRBD2 aligns across 7 bases. Germline CDR1 and CDR2: LNHDA and SQIVND (reference sequence). This CDR3 is 14 amino acids long. V shed 4 bases, J shed 7 bases, and the junction held 7 bases outside the gene matches. In DNA, the CDR3 is TGTGCCAGTAGTACAGCGGGATTAGTAAATGAGCAGTTCTTC. Translating it yields CASSTAGLVNEQFF.

This clone was counted only a few times. The chain links TRBV5-6 to TRBJ2-1, with D possibly matching TRBD2 (6 bases). CDR1 and CDR2 (germline): SGHDT, YYEEEE. The CDR3 has 15 amino acids. V lost 4 bases to trimming and J lost 7 bases, with 18 bases between them. CDR3 loop: CASSVVPGLGNEQFF. CDR3 nucleotides: TGTGCCAGCAGCGTGGTTCCGGGACTCGGAAATGAGCAGTTCTTC.

The rearrangement joins TRBV20-1 to TRBJ2-5; weak D call: TRBD1 (5 bases). Between the trimmed V and J ends, which lost 6 bases and 7 bases, there was a span of 9 bases. This CDR3 has 10 residues. In germline, CDR1 is DFQATT, CDR2 SNEGSKA (reference sequence). Here the CDR3 DNA reads TGCAGTGCCCAGGGCGTGACCCAGTACTTC. It translates to CSAQGVTQYF.

J is TRBJ1-2 and V is TRBV2; possibly TRBD1 for D (5 bases). The CDR3 is 14 amino acids. V lost 1 base, J lost 3 bases, and 9 bases lay in between. CDR1 and CDR2 from the germline V gene are SNHLY and FYNNEI. Here the CDR3 DNA reads TGTGCCAGCAGTGAAGAGGGGTCCGACTATGGCTACACCTTC. Amino acids: CASSEEGSDYGYTF.

This clone was counted only a few times. The chain combines TRBV7-2 with TRBJ2-1; 9 nucleotides align to TRBD2. Germline V gene sequence: CDR1 SGHTA, CDR2 FQGNSA. This CDR3 has 15 residues. Unmatched junction bases numbered 12, after V lost 0 bases and J lost 15 bases. This chain's CDR3 is CASSLAHFSGSGWFF. The DNA for the CDR3 is TGTGCCAGCAGCTTAGCCCATTTTAGCGGGAGTGGCTGGTTCTTC.

The rearrangement uses TRBV27 and TRBJ2-7; 8 bases map to TRBD1. Germline V lookup: CDR1 MNHEY, CDR2 SMNVEV (reference sequence). After removal of 0 bases from V and 5 bases from J, the junction contained 9 bases not matched to a gene. The CDR3 extends over 16 amino acids. The CDR3 DNA reads as TGTGCCAGCAGTTTATCCTTAGGCAGGGGGCCTCACGAGCAGTACTTC. It is translated as CASSLSLGRGPHEQYF.

Only a few counts were recorded for this clone. J is TRBJ1-5 and V is TRBV9, with TRBD1 matching 10 bases. From germline, CDR1 is SGDLS and CDR2 YYNGEE. With V trimmed by 2 bases and J by 6 bases, 5 bases remained unmatched. CDR3 size: 15 residues. The CDR3 DNA follows: TGTGCCAGCAGCGTGGGGACAGGGGCTCTTCAGCCCCAGCATTTT. The encoded protein is CASSVGTGALQPQHF. Full variable domain (outside the CDR3, taken from reference TRBV9 and TRBJ1-5): DSGVTQTPKHLITATGQRVTLRCSPRSGDLSVYWYQQSLDQGLQFLIQYYNGEERAKGNILERFSAQQFPDLHSELNLSSLELGDSALYFCASSVGTGALQPQHFGDGTRLSIL.

This chain joins TRBV9 and TRBJ1-4; no firm D call. Trimming removed 0 bases from V and 7 bases from J, with 10 bases in between. Germline lookup yields CDR1 SGDLS and CDR2 YYNGEE. The CDR3 consists of 14 residues. DNA for the CDR3: TGTGCCAGCAGCGTAGAGCAGCTAGGTGAAAAACTGTTTTTT. Translation gives CASSVEQLGEKLFF.

The sample holds a few counts of this clone. The chain is built from TRBV30 and TRBJ2-3; D is ambiguous. The CDR3 has 12 amino acids. Germline V gives CDR1 GTSNPN, CDR2 SVGIG (reference sequence). Trimming took 4 bases from V and 2 from J, leaving 7 bases between them. The CDR3 bases are TGTGCCTGGACCCGACTCACAGATACGCAGTATTTT. It codes for CAWTRLTDTQYF. Complete variable domain (other parts from reference TRBV30 and TRBJ2-3): SQTIHQWPATLVQPVGSPLSLECTVEGTSNPNLYWYRQAAGRGLQLLFYSVGIGQISSEVPQNLSASRPQDRQFILSSKKLLLSDSGFYLCAWTRLTDTQYFGPGTRLTVL.

This clone appeared a few times. The V call is TRBV30, the J call TRBJ1-1; no definite D call. CDR3 length: 15 residues. V lost 4 bases, J lost 10 bases, and 25 bases lay in between. Per germline, CDR1 GTSNPN and CDR2 SVGIG (reference sequence). The CDR3 DNA reads TGTGCCTGGATTAACAGAGTCATGAACACTGAAGGAGCTTTCTTT. Translation: CAWINRVMNTEGAFF.

The chain combines TRBV5-1 with TRBJ1-3, with D unclear. Germline CDR1 and CDR2: SGHRS and YFSETQ. The CDR3 runs to 14 residues. Trimming shortened V by 5 bases and J by 2 bases, and 11 bases separated the two germline ends. Written as DNA, the CDR3 is TGCGCCAGCAGGTTCGGGGAGGCTGGAAACACCATATATTTT. Translating it yields CASRFGEAGNTIYF. Looking up the rest from reference TRBV5-1 and TRBJ1-3 gives the full variable domain: KAGVTQTPRYLIKTRGQQVTLSCSPISGHRSVSWYQQTPGQGLQFLFEYFSETQRNKGNFPGRFSGRQFSNSRSEMNVSTLELGDSALYLCASRFGEAGNTIYFGEGSWLTVV.

In this sample, this clone turned up a few times. The chain couples TRBV29-1 to TRBJ2-3; TRBD2 might be the D (6 bases). V lost 6 bases to trimming and J lost 0 bases, with 16 bases between them. This CDR3 region has 15 residues. Germline V gene data show CDR1 as SQVTM and CDR2 as ANQGSEA. The CDR3 loop reads CSVLGERGSTDTQYF. CDR3 nucleotide sequence: TGCAGCGTCTTAGGGGAACGGGGGAGCACAGATACGCAGTATTTT.

The CDR3 reads CSAQGDGGYTF. Here the CDR3 DNA reads TGCAGTGCACAGGGGGACGGTGGCTACACCTTC. This chain joins TRBV20-1 and TRBJ1-2, with TRBD1 matching 8 bases. CDR3 length: 11 residues. Trimming took 6 bases from V and 7 from J; bases not matched to a gene: 4. Germline V gene lookup returns CDR1 DFQATT and CDR2 SNEGSKA (reference sequence).

This chain connects TRBV6-5 to TRBJ1-6; 7 bases fit TRBD1. This CDR3 comprises 15 residues. CDR1 is MNHEY and CDR2 is SVGAGI in the germline V gene. V was clipped by 6 bases and J by 8 bases; unmatched bases: 10. The CDR3: CASSRDSLRDSPLHF. CDR3 DNA sequence: TGTGCCAGCAGCCGGGACAGCCTTAGGGATTCACCCCTCCACTTT.

The chain uses TRBV29-1 and TRBJ2-3; 9 bases are shared with TRBD2. V gave up 2 bases and J gave up 6 bases; unmatched junction bases: 9. Looked up from germline, CDR1 is SQVTM and CDR2 is ANQGSEA. The CDR3 is made up of 15 amino acids. CDR3 coding DNA: TGCAGCGTTGAAAATTCGGGACTAGCCGCCGATACGCAGTATTTT. It specifies CSVENSGLAADTQYF.